These 13 T cell receptor beta chains originate from one sample sequenced in a study of cytotoxic CD8 clonotypes in ibrutinib-treated CLL. The table came from immunoSEQ multiplex PCR; TCRdb's copy has only in-frame clones and leaves some out. The data hold 250,000 to 350,000 clones, with roughly four fifths observed a single time. The sample here was PBMCs, taken at disease progression, from a patient treated with ibrutinib. The receptor source for this set is a human donor with chronic lymphocytic leukemia.

The V gene is TRBV11-2, the J gene TRBJ1-1; D not resolved. Germline V gene data show CDR1 as SGHAT and CDR2 as FQNNGV. This CDR3 comprises 14 residues. V lost 5 bases and J 0 bases, leaving 10 bases between the germline ends. The CDR3 DNA reads TGTGCCAGCAGCCCCCGGCTTATGAACACTGAAGCTTTCTTT. Amino acids: CASSPRLMNTEAFF.

V gene TRBV21-1 combines with J gene TRBJ1-2. TRBV21-1 is marked as a pseudogene. CDR3 length: 13 amino acids. The DNA of the CDR3 is TGTGCCAGCGCACGGGGGCTCGGCTATGGCTACACCTTC. This gives the protein CASARGLGYGYTF.

The chain carries TRBV6-1 and TRBJ2-5; TRBD2 matches 9 bases. This CDR3 has 17 residues. Losses at the gene ends were 2 bases for V and 4 bases for J; bases not matched to a gene: 11. The germline V gene has CDR1 MNHNS and CDR2 SASEGT. CDR3 loop: CASSEHRRVAGVETQYF. The CDR3 coding sequence is TGTGCCAGCAGTGAACACAGGAGGGTAGCGGGGGTAGAGACCCAGTACTTC.

V and J are TRBV27 and TRBJ2-7, with a tentative D call TRBD2 (6 bases). Trimming took 2 bases from V and 2 from J, leaving 16 bases between them. Germline V gene data show CDR1 as MNHEY and CDR2 as SMNVEV (reference sequence). This CDR3 has 16 residues. The CDR3 nucleotides read TGTGCCAGCAGTTTAAGCGAGCGGGTAATTCCCTACGAGCAGTACTTC. Translated, it gives CASSLSERVIPYEQYF.

This clone was seen a handful of times. The chain carries TRBV5-1 and TRBJ2-1, with TRBD2 identical over 10 bases. Germline CDR1 and CDR2: SGHRS and YFSETQ. J gave up 7 bases and V 4 bases, and 8 bases lay outside the gene matches. The CDR3 is 15 residues long. CDR3 loop: CASSPPLAGLNEQFF. CDR3 DNA sequence: TGCGCCAGCAGCCCCCCACTAGCGGGGTTGAATGAGCAGTTCTTC. The full variable domain, its missing parts supplied by reference TRBV5-1 and TRBJ2-1, is KAGVTQTPRYLIKTRGQQVTLSCSPISGHRSVSWYQQTPGQGLQFLFEYFSETQRNKGNFPGRFSGRQFSNSRSEMNVSTLELGDSALYLCASSPPLAGLNEQFFGPGTRLTVL.

The rearrangement links TRBV9 to TRBJ2-7; TRBD2 matches at 10 bases. This CDR3 spans 14 amino acids. J gave up 2 bases and V 4 bases, and 3 bases lay outside the gene matches. Germline CDR1 and CDR2: SGDLS and YYNGEE. The CDR3 loop is CASSRTSGTYEQYF. CDR3 bases: TGTGCCAGCAGCAGAACTAGCGGGACCTACGAGCAGTACTTC.

The rearrangement links TRBV5-6 to TRBJ2-7; D perhaps matches TRBD1 (5 bases). Germline V gives CDR1 SGHDT, CDR2 YYEEEE. CDR3 size: 13 residues. The ends were cut back, 5 bases at V and 2 bases at J, with 11 bases in the middle. The CDR3 region is CASSPQVPYEQYF. The CDR3, as DNA: TGTGCCAGCAGTCCACAGGTACCCTACGAGCAGTACTTC.

DNA of the CDR3: TGTGCCAGCAGCTTAGACTTGGAACCCTACGAGCAGTACTTC. It yields the protein CASSLDLEPYEQYF. The V gene is TRBV7-3, the J gene TRBJ2-7; D not resolved. The germline V and J ends were trimmed by 2 bases and 2 bases, with 10 bases remaining between them. The CDR3 length is 14 residues. Germline CDR1 is SGHTA and CDR2 is FQGTGA.

The V gene is TRBV7-3, the J gene TRBJ2-5; 10 bases align to TRBD1. The ends lost 2 bases at V and 2 bases at J; junction bases unmatched: 8. This CDR3 spans 17 amino acids. CDR1 SGHTA and CDR2 FQGTGA come from the germline V gene. CDR3 in DNA: TGTGCCAGCAGCTTAGGTAGTCGGACAGGGGGTCAAGAGACCCAGTACTTC. It encodes CASSLGSRTGGQETQYF.

The chain is built from TRBV10-3 and TRBJ1-1; no definite D call. The CDR3 length is 13 residues. Trimming took 7 bases from V and 1 from J, leaving 10 bases between them. Per the germline V gene, CDR1 is ENHRY and CDR2 is SYGVKD. The CDR3 DNA reads as TGTGCCATCAAACTTGCGGGGAACACTGAAGCTTTCTTT. Residues: CAIKLAGNTEAFF.

This chain connects TRBV5-1 to TRBJ1-2, with 9 bases that match TRBD1. The V segment lost 3 bases and the J segment 5 bases; nucleotides outside the gene matches: 5. The CDR3 is made up of 14 amino acids. Germline lookup yields CDR1 SGHRS and CDR2 YFSETQ. DNA of the CDR3: TGCGCCAGCAGCTCCGGGACAGGGAGTTATGGCTACACCTTC. This codes for CASSSGTGSYGYTF. The variable domain in full, completed from reference TRBV5-1 and TRBJ1-2, reads KAGVTQTPRYLIKTRGQQVTLSCSPISGHRSVSWYQQTPGQGLQFLFEYFSETQRNKGNFPGRFSGRQFSNSRSEMNVSTLELGDSALYLCASSSGTGSYGYTFGSGTRLTVV.

The chain carries TRBV10-3 and TRBJ2-5; 15 bases agree with TRBD2. Germline V gene data show CDR1 as ENHRY and CDR2 as SYGVKD. CDR3 length: 17 residues. The V and J ends lost 6 bases and 0 bases, in that order; junction bases with no gene match: 5. For the CDR3, the DNA is TGTGCCATCAGCGCCGGACTAGCGGGGGGGTACCAAGAGACCCAGTACTTC. Translated: CAISAGLAGGYQETQYF.

Here the CDR3 reads CASGSQQGIYGYTF. Here the CDR3 DNA reads TGTGCCAGCGGAAGCCAACAGGGTATCTATGGCTACACCTTC. This rearrangement joins TRBV6-5 to TRBJ1-2, with a weak D call TRBD1 (6 bases). V gave up 8 bases and J gave up 4 bases, with 17 bases separating them. CDR3 size: 14 residues. CDR1 and CDR2 (germline): MNHEY, SVGAGI.